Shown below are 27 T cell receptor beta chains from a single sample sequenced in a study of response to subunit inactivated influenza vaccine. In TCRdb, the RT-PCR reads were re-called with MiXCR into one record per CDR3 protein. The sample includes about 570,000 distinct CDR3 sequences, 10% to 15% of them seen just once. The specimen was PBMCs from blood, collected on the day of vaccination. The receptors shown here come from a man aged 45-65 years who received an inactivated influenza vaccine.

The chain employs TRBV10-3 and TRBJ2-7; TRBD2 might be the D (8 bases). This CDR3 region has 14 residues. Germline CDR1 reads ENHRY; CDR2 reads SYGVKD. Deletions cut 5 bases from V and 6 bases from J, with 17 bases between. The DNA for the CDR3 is TGTGCCATCAGTCGGGAGGGGGCGAGTAGCGAGCAGTACTTC. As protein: CAISREGASSEQYF.

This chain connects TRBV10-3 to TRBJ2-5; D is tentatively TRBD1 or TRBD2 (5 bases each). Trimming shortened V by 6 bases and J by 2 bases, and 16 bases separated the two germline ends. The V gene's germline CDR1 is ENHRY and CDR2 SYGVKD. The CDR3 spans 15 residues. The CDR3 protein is CAISNRGRGQETQYF. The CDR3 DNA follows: TGTGCCATCAGCAACCGGGGCCGAGGGCAAGAGACCCAGTACTTC.

The CDR3 DNA sequence: TGCAGTGCTGGCATCTCGGGACCCTCCTACGAGCAGTACTTC. As protein: CSAGISGPSYEQYF. The rearrangement joins TRBV20-1 to TRBJ2-7; D assignment may be TRBD1 or TRBD2 (5 bases each). The CDR3 spans 14 residues. V lost 5 bases and J 0 bases, leaving 14 bases between the germline ends. Germline V gene sequence: CDR1 DFQATT, CDR2 SNEGSKA (reference sequence).

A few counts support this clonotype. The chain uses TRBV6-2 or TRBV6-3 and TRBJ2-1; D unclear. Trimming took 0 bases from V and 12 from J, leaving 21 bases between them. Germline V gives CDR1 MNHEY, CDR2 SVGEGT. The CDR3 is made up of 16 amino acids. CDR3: CASSYSSGRSPFGQFF. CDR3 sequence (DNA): TGTGCCAGCAGTTACTCGAGTGGTCGGTCTCCTTTCGGGCAGTTCTTC.

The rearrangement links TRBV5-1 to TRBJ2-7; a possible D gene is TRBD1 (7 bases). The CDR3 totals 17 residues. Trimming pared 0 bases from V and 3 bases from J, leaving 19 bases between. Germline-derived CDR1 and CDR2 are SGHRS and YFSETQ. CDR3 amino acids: CASSLVGQEGNYYEQYF. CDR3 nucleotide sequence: TGCGCCAGCAGCTTGGTCGGACAGGAGGGAAATTACTACGAGCAGTACTTC. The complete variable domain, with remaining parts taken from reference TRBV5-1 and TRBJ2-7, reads KAGVTQTPRYLIKTRGQQVTLSCSPISGHRSVSWYQQTPGQGLQFLFEYFSETQRNKGNFPGRFSGRQFSNSRSEMNVSTLELGDSALYLCASSLVGQEGNYYEQYFGPGTRLTVT.

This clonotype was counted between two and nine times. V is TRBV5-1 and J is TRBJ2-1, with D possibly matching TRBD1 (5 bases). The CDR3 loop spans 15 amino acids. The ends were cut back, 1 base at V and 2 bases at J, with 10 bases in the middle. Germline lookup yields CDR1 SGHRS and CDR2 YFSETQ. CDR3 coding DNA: TGCGCCAGCAGCTTGTCAGGGTTTACCTACAATGAGCAGTTCTTC. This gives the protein CASSLSGFTYNEQFF.

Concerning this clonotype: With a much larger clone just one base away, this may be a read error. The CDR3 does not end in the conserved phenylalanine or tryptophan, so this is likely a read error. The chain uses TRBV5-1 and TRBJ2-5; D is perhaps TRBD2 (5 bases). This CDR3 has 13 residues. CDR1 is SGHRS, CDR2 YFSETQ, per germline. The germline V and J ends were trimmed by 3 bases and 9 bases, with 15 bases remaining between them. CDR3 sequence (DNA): TGCGCCAGCAGCTCCGGCGAGAGGACTTCCCAGTACTTA. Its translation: CASSSGERTSQYL.

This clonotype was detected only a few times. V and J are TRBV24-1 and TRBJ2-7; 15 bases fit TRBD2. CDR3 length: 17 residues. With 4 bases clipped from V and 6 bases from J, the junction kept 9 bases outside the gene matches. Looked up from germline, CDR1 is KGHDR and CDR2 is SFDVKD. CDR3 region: CATSDPGTSGRKGEQYF. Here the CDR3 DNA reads TGTGCCACCAGTGACCCCGGGACTAGCGGGAGGAAAGGCGAGCAGTACTTC.

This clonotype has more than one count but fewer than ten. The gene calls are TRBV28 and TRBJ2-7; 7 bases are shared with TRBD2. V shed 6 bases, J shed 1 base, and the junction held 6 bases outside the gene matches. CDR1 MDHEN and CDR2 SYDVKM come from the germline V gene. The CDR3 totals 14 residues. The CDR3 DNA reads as TGTGCCAGCAGACTGGGGGGGAGTTCCTACGAGCAGTACTTC. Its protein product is CASRLGGSSYEQYF.

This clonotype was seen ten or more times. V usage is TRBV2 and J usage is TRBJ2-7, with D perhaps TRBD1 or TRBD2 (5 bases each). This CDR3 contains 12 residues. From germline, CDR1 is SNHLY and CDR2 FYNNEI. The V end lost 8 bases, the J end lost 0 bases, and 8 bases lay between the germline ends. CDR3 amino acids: CASGGSSYEQYF. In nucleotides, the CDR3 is TGTGCCAGCGGGGGAAGCTCCTACGAGCAGTACTTC.

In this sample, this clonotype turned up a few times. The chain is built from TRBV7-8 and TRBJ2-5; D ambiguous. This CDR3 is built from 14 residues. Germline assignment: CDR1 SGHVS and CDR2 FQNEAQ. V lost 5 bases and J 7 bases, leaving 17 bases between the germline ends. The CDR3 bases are TGTGCCAGCAGCCCAAGTGGCATTGCAAGGACCCAGTACTTC. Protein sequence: CASSPSGIARTQYF. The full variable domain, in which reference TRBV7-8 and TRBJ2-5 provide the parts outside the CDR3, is GAGVSQSPRYKVAKRGQDVALRCDPISGHVSLFWYQQALGQGPEFLTYFQNEAQLDKSGLPSDRFFAERPEGSVSTLKIQRTQQEDSAVYLCASSPSGIARTQYFGPGTRLLVL.

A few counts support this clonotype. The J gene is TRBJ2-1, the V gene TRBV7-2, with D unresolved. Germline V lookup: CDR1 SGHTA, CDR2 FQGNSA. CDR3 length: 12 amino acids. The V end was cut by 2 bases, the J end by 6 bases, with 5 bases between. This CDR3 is CASSLTSNEQFF. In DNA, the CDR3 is TGTGCCAGCAGCTTAACAAGCAATGAGCAGTTCTTC. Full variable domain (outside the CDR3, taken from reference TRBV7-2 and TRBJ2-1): GAGVSQSPSNKVTEKGKDVELRCDPISGHTALYWYRQSLGQGLEFLIYFQGNSAPDKSGLPSDRFSAERTGGSVSTLTIQRTQQEDSAVYLCASSLTSNEQFFGPGTRLTVL.

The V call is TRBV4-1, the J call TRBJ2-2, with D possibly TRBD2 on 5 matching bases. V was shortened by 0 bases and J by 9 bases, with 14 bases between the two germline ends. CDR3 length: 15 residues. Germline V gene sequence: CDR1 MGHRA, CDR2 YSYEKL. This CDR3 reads CASSQDFWQRRELFF. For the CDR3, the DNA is TGCGCCAGCAGCCAAGACTTCTGGCAGCGGCGGGAGCTGTTTTTT.

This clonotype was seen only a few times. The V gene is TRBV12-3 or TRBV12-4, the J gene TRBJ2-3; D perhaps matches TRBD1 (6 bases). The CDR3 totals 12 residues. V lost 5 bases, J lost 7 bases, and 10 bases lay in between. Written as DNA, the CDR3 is TGTGCCAGCAGTCGACAGGAAAATACGCAGTATTTT. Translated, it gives CASSRQENTQYF.

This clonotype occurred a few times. In DNA form, the CDR3 reads TGTGCCAGCAGTCCCCTGACGACAGCTTACTATGGCTACACCTTC. Amino acids: CASSPLTTAYYGYTF. The V and J genes are TRBV6-2 or TRBV6-3 and TRBJ1-2; the D gene is possibly TRBD1 (5 bases). The CDR3 has 15 residues. V was trimmed by 5 bases and J by 3 bases, leaving 16 bases between them. CDR1 is MNHEY, CDR2 SVGEGT, per germline.

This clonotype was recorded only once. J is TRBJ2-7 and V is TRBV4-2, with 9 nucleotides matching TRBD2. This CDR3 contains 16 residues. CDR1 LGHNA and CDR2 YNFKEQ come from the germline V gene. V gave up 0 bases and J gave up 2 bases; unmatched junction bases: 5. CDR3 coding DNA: TGTGCCAGCAGCCAAGAAATTCCTAGCGGGGCCTACGAGCAGTACTTC. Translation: CASSQEIPSGAYEQYF.

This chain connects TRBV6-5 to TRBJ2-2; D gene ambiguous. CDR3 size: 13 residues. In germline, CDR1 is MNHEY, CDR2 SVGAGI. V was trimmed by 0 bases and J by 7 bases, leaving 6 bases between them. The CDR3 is CASSYSIGGELFF. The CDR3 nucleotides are TGTGCCAGCAGTTACTCGATTGGCGGGGAGCTGTTTTTT.

DNA of the CDR3: TGTGCCAGCAGAGATACCGGGAGGGACTGGTTCTTC. Translated: CASRDTGRDWFF. The chain employs TRBV6-2 or TRBV6-3 and TRBJ2-1; TRBD2 aligns across 8 bases. The CDR3 runs to 12 residues. From germline, CDR1 is MNHEY and CDR2 SVGEGT. With 6 bases clipped from V and 15 bases from J, the junction kept 10 bases outside the gene matches.

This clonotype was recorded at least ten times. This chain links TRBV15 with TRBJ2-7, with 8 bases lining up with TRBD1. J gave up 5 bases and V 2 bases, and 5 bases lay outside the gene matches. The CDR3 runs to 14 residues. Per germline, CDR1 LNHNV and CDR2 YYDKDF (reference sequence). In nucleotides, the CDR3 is TGTGCCACCAGCAGACGGACAGGGCTCAACGAGCAGTACTTC. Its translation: CATSRRTGLNEQYF.

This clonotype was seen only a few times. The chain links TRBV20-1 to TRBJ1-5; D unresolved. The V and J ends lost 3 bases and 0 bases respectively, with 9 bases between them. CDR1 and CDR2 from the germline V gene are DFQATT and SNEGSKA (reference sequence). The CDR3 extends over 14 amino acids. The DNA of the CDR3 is TGCAGTGCTAGGATCAGAGATAGCAATCAGCCCCAGCATTTT. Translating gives CSARIRDSNQPQHF.

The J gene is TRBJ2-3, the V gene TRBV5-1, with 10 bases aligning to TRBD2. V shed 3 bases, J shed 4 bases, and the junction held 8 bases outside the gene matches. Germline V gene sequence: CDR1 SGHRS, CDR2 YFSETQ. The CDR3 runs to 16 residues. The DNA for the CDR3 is TGCGCCAGCAGCTCCCGGCTAGCGGGAGTTTCAGATACGCAGTATTTT. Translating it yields CASSSRLAGVSDTQYF.

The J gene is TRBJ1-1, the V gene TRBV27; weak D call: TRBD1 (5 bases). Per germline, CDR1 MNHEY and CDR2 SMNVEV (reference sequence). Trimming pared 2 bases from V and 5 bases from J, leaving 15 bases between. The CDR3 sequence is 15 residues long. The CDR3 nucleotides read TGTGCCAGCAGTTTAAACCCCAGGGTGGGAACTGAAGCTTTCTTT. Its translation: CASSLNPRVGTEAFF.

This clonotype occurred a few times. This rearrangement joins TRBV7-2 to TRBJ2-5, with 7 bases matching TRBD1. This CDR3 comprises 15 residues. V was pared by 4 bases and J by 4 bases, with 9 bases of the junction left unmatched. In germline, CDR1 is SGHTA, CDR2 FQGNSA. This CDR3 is CASSSPFYRGETQYF. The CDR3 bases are TGTGCCAGCAGCTCACCGTTCTACAGGGGAGAGACCCAGTACTTC.

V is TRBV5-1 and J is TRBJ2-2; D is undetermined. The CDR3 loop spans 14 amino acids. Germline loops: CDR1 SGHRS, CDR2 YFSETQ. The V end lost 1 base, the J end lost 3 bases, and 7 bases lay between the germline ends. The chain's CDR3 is CASSLRVDTGELFF. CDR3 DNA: TGCGCCAGCAGCTTGAGGGTAGACACCGGGGAGCTGTTTTTT.

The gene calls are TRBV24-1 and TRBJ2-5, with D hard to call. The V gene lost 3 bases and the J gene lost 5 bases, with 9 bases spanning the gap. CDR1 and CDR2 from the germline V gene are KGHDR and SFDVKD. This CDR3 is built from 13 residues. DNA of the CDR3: TGTGCCACCAGTGATCACGGAAGGGAGACCCAGTACTTC. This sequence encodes CATSDHGRETQYF.

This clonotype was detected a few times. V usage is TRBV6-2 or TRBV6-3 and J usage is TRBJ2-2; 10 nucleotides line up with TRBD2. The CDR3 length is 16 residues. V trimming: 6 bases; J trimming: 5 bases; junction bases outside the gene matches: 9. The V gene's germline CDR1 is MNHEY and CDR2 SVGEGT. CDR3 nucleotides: TGTGCCAGCAGGAAGCTAGCGGGAGCGGGAACCGGGGAGCTGTTTTTT. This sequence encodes CASRKLAGAGTGELFF.

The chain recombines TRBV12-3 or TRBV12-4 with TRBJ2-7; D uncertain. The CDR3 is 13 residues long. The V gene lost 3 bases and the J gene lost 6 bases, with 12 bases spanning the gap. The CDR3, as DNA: TGTGCCAGCAGTTTTCTCCCGGCTGGCGAGCAGTACTTC. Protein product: CASSFLPAGEQYF.